This TCR beta chain was observed in a study of cytomegalovirus exposure and HLA in healthy donors. Study context: Within the Caucasian-associated ancestry cluster were roughly 81% of the roughly 380 genotyped donors.

To note about this clone: The antigen remains undetermined.

This CDR3 is built from 13 residues. V was trimmed by 4 bases and J by 4 bases, leaving 11 bases between them. Germline CDR1 reads SGHVS; CDR2 reads FQNEAQ. Both 60 Vbeta primers and 13 Jbeta primers went into the PCR. TCRdb's copy holds only in-frame clones and misses some; the assay was immunoSEQ multiplex PCR. The profile shows about 160,000 clones, around 83% of them singletons. Findings of the study overall: Later genetic work tied a missense DCLRE1C variant to beta-chain V and J trimming.

The V call is TRBV7-8, the J call TRBJ2-7, with a tentative D call TRBD2 (5 bases). Sequenced input: PBMCs. This receptor was obtained from a male donor in good health and CMV-seropositive. The DNA of the CDR3 is TGTGCCAGCAGCTCCGCGGGTGGGTACGAGCAGTACTTC. Translating gives CASSSAGGYEQYF.